One and the same sample provided the 31 T cell receptor beta chains below, sequenced in a study of tumor-infiltrating lymphocytes in primary liver carcinoma. With a constant-region primer, TCR beta cDNA was made from approximately 520 ng of total RNA. Generation of the TCR beta libraries relied on three nested multiplex PCR rounds using slightly modified ARM-PCR. Both of the initial two PCR rounds ran for nine to eleven cycles and employed TRBV1-TRBV30 forward primers alongside a C-beta reverse primer. TCRdb reanalysed the multiplex PCR reads using MiXCR and keeps one entry per CDR3 protein. The sample lists approximately 330,000 distinct CDR3 sequences; roughly 61% were seen once. Researchers drew blood RNA from unsorted whole blood and extracted germline DNA as well. Sequencing used peripheral blood. These receptor sequences come from a man aged 40-55 years with primary liver carcinoma and hepatitis B virus infection.

With respect to this clonotype: A read error may produce the germline difference seen at one junction end. The V call is TRBV11-2, the J call TRBJ2-7; 8 positions agree with TRBD2. The CDR3 is 16 amino acids. Germline CDR1 and CDR2: SGHAT and FQNNGV. The CDR3 DNA is TGTCCCAGCAGCTTAGTTTGGAGCGGGAGATTCTACGAGAAGTACTTC. This gives the protein CPSSLVWSGRFYEKYF.

Remarks on this clonotype: A junction end diverges from the germline sequence, so it may reflect a read error. The chain is built from TRBV11-2 and TRBJ1-2; D unclear. Germline V gives CDR1 SGHAT, CDR2 FQNNGV. The length of the CDR3 is 13 residues. This CDR3 is CASSFIGIYGYTF. CDR3 bases: TGCGCCAGCAGCTTCATAGGGATCTATGGCTACACTTTC. The complete variable domain, with remaining parts taken from reference TRBV11-2 and TRBJ1-2, reads EAGVAQSPRYKIIEKRQSVAFWCNPISGHATLYWYQQILGQGPKLLIQFQNNGVVDDSQLPKDRFSAERLKGVDSTLKIQPAKLEDSAVYLCASSFIGIYGYTFGSGTRLTVV.

This chain uses TRBV11-2 with TRBJ2-2; D gene uncertain. Germline V gene data show CDR1 as SGHAT and CDR2 as FQNNGV. The length of the CDR3 is 18 residues. The V gene lost 2 bases and the J gene lost 2 bases, with 18 bases spanning the gap. This CDR3 is CASSLTQDQYYNTGELFF. The CDR3 DNA is TGTGCCAGCAGCTTAACCCAGGACCAGTACTACAACACCGGGGAGCTGTTTTTT. Complete variable domain (other parts from reference TRBV11-2 and TRBJ2-2): EAGVAQSPRYKIIEKRQSVAFWCNPISGHATLYWYQQILGQGPKLLIQFQNNGVVDDSQLPKDRFSAERLKGVDSTLKIQPAKLEDSAVYLCASSLTQDQYYNTGELFFGEGSRLTVL.

A single count supports this clonotype. A much larger clone lies one base from this, so it may be a read error. The chain employs TRBV29-1 and TRBJ2-5; D ambiguous. Germline assignment: CDR1 SQVTM and CDR2 ANQGSEA. V lost 3 bases and J lost 0, with 8 bases in between. The CDR3 has 13 amino acids. DNA of the CDR3: TGCAGCGTTGACCGGCCGGACCAAGAGACCCAGTACTTC. It codes for CSVDRPDQETQYF.

This clonotype has just one count. This may stem from a read error, because a much larger clone lies one nucleotide away. This chain uses TRBV5-4 with TRBJ2-3; the D call may be TRBD1 or TRBD2 (5 bases each). Germline-derived CDR1 and CDR2 are SGHNT and YYREEE (reference sequence). The length of the CDR3 is 16 residues. CDR3 sequence reads: CASSWRSGTFTDMQYF. The CDR3 DNA sequence: TGTGCCAGCAGCTGGAGGTCCGGGACCTTCACAGATATGCAGTATTTT.

Worth noting for this clonotype: A read error may explain this, as a much larger clone is one base away. This chain links TRBV6-6 with TRBJ2-1, with 8 nucleotides matching TRBD2. The germline V gene has CDR1 MNHNY and CDR2 SVGAGI (reference sequence). This CDR3 region has 13 residues. The CDR3 sequence: CTSTGRAYNEQFF. The CDR3 region has the DNA TGTACCAGCACCGGGAGGGCCTACAATGAGCAGTTCTTC.

As regards this clonotype: A read error may be the cause here, since a much bigger clone is one base away. Since the CDR3 does not end with the conserved phenylalanine or tryptophan, this likely comes from a read error. The DNA is omitted, as the CDR3 cannot be located on it reliably, and the CDR3 follows TCRdb's listing. The chain carries TRBV6-1 and TRBJ2-7; whether TRBD2, the table's D call, matches the DNA was not checked. The CDR3 region is 13 residues in length, termini included. The germline V gene encodes CDR1 MNHNS and CDR2 SASEGT. The CDR3 spells CASSENEALAPQC.

This clonotype was observed a handful of times. The rearrangement uses TRBV5-1 and TRBJ2-1; D call uncertain. Trimming took off 0 bases at V and 9 bases at J, with 13 bases between the two ends. The germline gives CDR1 SGHRS, CDR2 YFSETQ. There are 14 residues in the CDR3. The CDR3 here is CASSLADGFGEQFF. The CDR3 bases are TGCGCCAGCAGCTTGGCCGACGGTTTCGGTGAGCAGTTCTTC.

Regarding this clonotype: A much larger clone lies one base from this, so it may be a read error. The genes are TRBV6-1 and TRBJ2-3, with no clear D. The V gene's germline CDR1 is MNHNS and CDR2 SASEGT. V was trimmed by 11 bases and J by 2 bases, leaving 17 bases between them. CDR3 length: 14 amino acids. The CDR3 loop reads CACKVEPTTDTQYF. The CDR3 DNA is TGTGCCTGCAAAGTAGAGCCAACCACAGATACGCAGTATTTT.

At least ten counts were recorded for this clonotype. This chain joins TRBV6-1 and TRBJ2-7; no clear D. Trimming shortened V by 5 bases and J by 1 base, and 21 bases separated the two germline ends. Germline loops: CDR1 MNHNS, CDR2 SASEGT. The CDR3 is made up of 17 amino acids. CDR3 sequence reads: CASSPLSRAAASYEQYF. The CDR3 nucleotides are TGTGCCAGCAGTCCTCTCTCCCGGGCAGCCGCGTCCTACGAGCAGTACTTC.

A word on this clonotype: A read error is possible here, since a much larger clone lies one base away. The chain is built from TRBV29-1 and TRBJ1-4, with TRBD1 identical over 8 bases. Germline lookup yields CDR1 SQVTM and CDR2 ANQGSEA. The length of the CDR3 is 12 residues. CDR3: CSVETGVEKLSF. The CDR3 DNA is TGCAGCGTTGAGACAGGGGTTGAAAAACTGTCTTTT.

This rearrangement joins TRBV4-1 to TRBJ2-5; no reliable D call. The CDR3 loop spans 20 amino acids. CDR1 and CDR2 (germline): MGHRA, YSYEKL. V lost 0 bases and J 4 bases, leaving 27 bases between the germline ends. CDR3 DNA sequence: TGCGCCAGCAGCCAAGATCCCTTAATGGACGATCACATAAGCCTAGAGACCCAGTACTTC. It translates to CASSQDPLMDDHISLETQYF.

Regarding this clonotype: Germline and junction disagree at one end, which may indicate a read error. The V gene is TRBV29-1, the J gene TRBJ2-7; D not certain. Looked up from germline, CDR1 is SQVTM and CDR2 is ANQGSEA. This CDR3 comprises 13 residues. CDR3 sequence: CSAEEPESYQQYF. The CDR3 coding sequence is TGCAGCGCAGAGGAGCCAGAGTCCTACCAGCAGTACTTC.

J is TRBJ2-1 and V is TRBV11-2; a weak D match, TRBD2 (5 bases). Looked up from germline, CDR1 is SGHAT and CDR2 is FQNNGV. The CDR3 is 13 residues long. The CDR3 coding sequence is TGTGTCACCATGCGGGCCTTCTTGGGTGAGCAGTTCTTC. It translates to CVTMRAFLGEQFF.

This clonotype was seen just once. A junction end diverges from the germline sequence, so it may reflect a read error. This CDR3 is CAGSPRGKGGQYF. CDR3 nucleotides: TGTGCCGGCAGTCCTCGAGGGAAAGGAGGGCAGTACTTC. The rearrangement links TRBV6-5 to TRBJ2-7, with a tentative D call TRBD2 (5 bases). The CDR3 sequence is 13 residues long. Germline lookup yields CDR1 MNHEY and CDR2 SVGAGI.

In regard to this clonotype: One junction end disagrees with the germline gene, perhaps due to a read error. The V gene is TRBV7-9, the J gene TRBJ1-1; D call uncertain. The CDR3 is made up of 11 amino acids. CDR1 and CDR2 (germline): SEHNR, FQNEAQ (reference sequence). The CDR3 nucleotides read TGTGTCAGCAGCAAAGGCACCTGGGCTTTCTTT. Translation gives CVSSKGTWAFF. Looking up the rest from reference TRBV7-9 and TRBJ1-1 gives the full variable domain: DTGVSQNPRHKITKRGQNVTFRCDPISEHNRLYWYRQTLGQGPEFLTYFQNEAQLEKSRLLSDRFSAERPKGSFSTLEIQRTEQGDSAMYLCVSSKGTWAFFGQGTRLTVV.

In the case of this clonotype: Here the CDR3 omits its conserved ending phenylalanine or tryptophan, so a read error is the likely source. The gene calls are TRBV10-1 and TRBJ2-1; the match to TRBD2 covers 7 bases. This CDR3 spans 14 amino acids. Germline V gives CDR1 WNHNN, CDR2 SYGVQD (reference sequence). After removal of 4 bases from V and 8 bases from J, the junction contained 8 bases not matched to a gene. This CDR3 is CASSAHSGKDEQFL. The CDR3 region has the DNA TGCGCCAGCAGTGCTCACAGCGGGAAGGATGAGCAGTTCTTA.

Worth noting for this clonotype: A much larger clone lies a single base off, so this may be a read error. The V and J genes are TRBV30 and TRBJ1-1; tentative D call: TRBD1 (5 bases). The length of the CDR3 is 12 residues. Germline V CDR1 and CDR2: GTSNPN, SVGIG (reference sequence). CDR3 nucleotide sequence: TGTGCCTGGGGGGGATGGAACACTGAAACTTTCTTT. It yields the protein CAWGGWNTETFF.

To note about this clonotype: A read error may be the cause here, since a much bigger clone is one base away. The chain employs TRBV4-1 and TRBJ2-5; either TRBD1 or TRBD2 may supply D (5 bases each). Trimming pared 8 bases from V and 1 base from J, leaving 20 bases between. Per germline, CDR1 MGHRA and CDR2 YSYEKL. The CDR3 is 16 amino acids. This CDR3 is CASGTGAALVQETQYF. DNA for the CDR3: TGCGCCAGCGGGACCGGGGCAGCGCTCGTCCAAGAGACCCAGTACTTC.

As concerns this clonotype: This may arise from a read error, as a much more abundant clone is one base away. The chain is built from TRBV5-6 and TRBJ2-1; D is uncertain. This CDR3 spans 13 amino acids. In germline, CDR1 is SGHDT, CDR2 YYEEEE. The CDR3 DNA is TGTGTCAGCAGCCTCAGACTTCCCAATGAGCAGTTCTTC. Translation gives CVSSLRLPNEQFF.

A remark on this clonotype: This may arise from a read error, as a much more abundant clone is one base away. The V and J genes are TRBV4-2 and TRBJ1-1, with D maybe TRBD1 (5 bases). Germline V gene sequence: CDR1 LGHNA, CDR2 YNFKEQ. This CDR3 has 14 residues. The DNA of the CDR3 is TGTGCCAACAGCCAAGAGGGACGAAACACTGAAGCTTTCTTT. Protein: CANSQEGRNTEAFF.

This clonotype was recorded at least ten times. The rearrangement links TRBV12-3 or TRBV12-4 to TRBJ2-7, with D unresolved. Trimming took 2 bases from V and 4 from J, leaving 9 bases between them. The CDR3 totals 13 residues. The CDR3 region is CASSLSTRYEQYF. The CDR3 bases are TGTGCCAGCAGTTTAAGCACGAGATACGAGCAGTACTTC.

Comments on this clonotype: This may come from a read error, since a much larger clone is one base off. A read error is likely, as this CDR3 ends without the conserved phenylalanine or tryptophan. The V gene is TRBV6-6, the J gene TRBJ1-1; maybe TRBD1 (5 bases). The CDR3 is 14 amino acids. In germline, CDR1 is MNHNY, CDR2 SVGAGI (reference sequence). The germline V and J ends were trimmed by 6 bases and 1 base, with 12 bases remaining between them. The CDR3 region is CASRQDIANTEAFL. The CDR3 DNA sequence: TGTGCCAGCAGACAGGACATAGCGAACACTGAAGCTTTCTTA.

On this clonotype itself: It is likely a read error, because the conserved phenylalanine at the end of the CDR3 is missing. It is unclear where the CDR3 begins or ends on the DNA, so no DNA is shown, and the CDR3 is as TCRdb lists it. The chain joins TRBV4-1 to TRBJ2-2; the table's TRBD1 call for D was not verified on the DNA. The CDR3 has 16 amino acids, counting both end residues. Germline-derived CDR1 and CDR2 are MGHRA and YSYEKL. The CDR3 sequence: CASNDLDWGLTGELLL.

This clonotype showed up just a few times. This chain connects TRBV12-3 or TRBV12-4 to TRBJ1-1; D ambiguous. CDR3 length: 14 residues. The ends were cut back, 8 bases at V and 0 bases at J, with 13 bases in the middle. Here the CDR3 reads CASRYRLLNTEAFF. The CDR3 DNA sequence: TGTGCCAGCCGTTATAGGCTATTGAACACTGAAGCTTTCTTT.

To note about this clonotype: It may be a read error: a sequence one base away is much more abundant. The V and J genes are TRBV6-5 and TRBJ1-1; D is undetermined. Trimming took off 5 bases at V and 3 bases at J, with 13 bases between the two ends. In germline, CDR1 is MNHEY, CDR2 SVGAGI. The CDR3 is 14 amino acids. Here the CDR3 DNA reads TGTGCCAGCAGTGAGGGAAGTAGGGACACTGAAGCTTTCTTT. Translation: CASSEGSRDTEAFF.

For this clonotype: The junction and the germline gene differ at one end; a read error may be behind it. The rearrangement uses TRBV20-1 and TRBJ2-3; 7 bases match TRBD2. Germline CDR1 reads DFQATT; CDR2 reads SNEGSKA (reference sequence). The CDR3 has 17 amino acids. The CDR3 loop reads CNARTNDLAGDTDTQYF. The CDR3 nucleotides read TGCAATGCTAGAACCAATGACCTGGCGGGGGACACAGATACGCAGTATTTT.

Turning to this clonotype: One junction end does not reproduce the germline sequence, and a read error may be involved. The gene calls are TRBV11-2 and TRBJ2-7; 7 nucleotides match TRBD2. The CDR3 length is 16 residues. CDR1 is SGHAT, CDR2 FQNNGV, per germline. The CDR3: CAISQIVTGGGYKQYF. The CDR3 nucleotides are TGTGCCATCAGCCAAATCGTCACGGGAGGCGGTTACAAGCAGTACTTC. The complete variable domain, with remaining parts taken from reference TRBV11-2 and TRBJ2-7, reads EAGVAQSPRYKIIEKRQSVAFWCNPISGHATLYWYQQILGQGPKLLIQFQNNGVVDDSQLPKDRFSAERLKGVDSTLKIQPAKLEDSAVYLCAISQIVTGGGYKQYFGPGTRLTVT.

This clonotype was counted ten times or more. This chain's CDR3 is CASRSQVYTEAFF. CDR3 in DNA: TGTGCCAGCAGATCCCAGGTATACACTGAAGCTTTCTTT. This chain links TRBV6-2 or TRBV6-3 with TRBJ1-1, with unresolved D. The V end was cut by 6 bases, the J end by 3 bases, with 11 bases between. This CDR3 is built from 13 residues. Germline V gene lookup returns CDR1 MNHEY and CDR2 SVGEGT.

This clonotype was seen repeatedly, ten times or more. The chain couples TRBV5-5 to TRBJ2-2; D ambiguous. V was shortened by 1 base and J by 6 bases, with 10 bases between the two germline ends. Germline assignment: CDR1 SGHKS and CDR2 YYEKEE (reference sequence). The CDR3 totals 14 residues. The CDR3 is CASSLSPVPGELFF. CDR3 coding DNA: TGTGCCAGCAGCTTGTCACCTGTCCCCGGGGAGCTGTTTTTT. The complete variable domain, with remaining parts taken from reference TRBV5-5 and TRBJ2-2, reads DAGVTQSPTHLIKTRGQQVTLRCSPISGHKSVSWYQQVLGQGPQFIFQYYEKEERGRGNFPDRFSARQFPNYSSELNVNALLLGDSALYLCASSLSPVPGELFFGEGSRLTVL.

The gene calls are TRBV5-1 and TRBJ2-7; TRBD2 agrees at 13 bases. After removal of 0 bases from V and 2 bases from J, the junction contained 2 bases not matched to a gene. The length of the CDR3 is 16 residues. The germline CDR1 and CDR2 sequences are SGHRS and YFSETQ. The CDR3 DNA is TGCGCCAGCAGCTTGGCTGGACTAGCGGGAGCCTACGAGCAGTACTTC. Translating it yields CASSLAGLAGAYEQYF.